The T cell receptor (beta chain) described here comes from a study of cytomegalovirus exposure and HLA in healthy donors. General study points: CMV serostatus was the only immune exposure information that was available. HLA alleles showed associations with 16,951 TCR beta sequences in a later analysis, at a 0.05 false discovery rate. Per a prior analysis, the majority of TCR beta V segments were productive roughly 87% or roughly 30% of the time.

CDR1 SGHAT and CDR2 FQNNGV come from the germline V gene. V lost 5 bases to trimming and J lost 1 base; unmatched junction nucleotides: 8. This CDR3 region has 15 residues. Primers for the PCR totalled 60 Vbeta and 13 Jbeta. In the original analysis: A later analysis counted roughly 74 million unique TCR beta chains, around 10 million shared. Method: immunoSEQ multiplex PCR; TCRdb's copy keeps in-frame clones and lacks some. V and J calls and clone size are as listed in that table; D and trimming were resolved from the DNA. Of approximately 88,000 clones listed, over 75% are singletons. Of note for this clone: The target antigen is unknown.

The chain carries TRBV11-2 and TRBJ2-7; 7 nucleotides match TRBD1. Sequencing was carried out using PBMCs. This clonotype was obtained from a man between 18 and 29 years old in good health and CMV-seronegative. The CDR3 loop is CASSQTGVSSYEQYF. DNA for the CDR3: TGTGCCAGCAGCCAAACAGGGGTTTCGTCCTACGAGCAGTACTTC. Based on the CDR3 plus reference TRBV11-2 and TRBJ2-7, the full variable domain is EAGVAQSPRYKIIEKRQSVAFWCNPISGHATLYWYQQILGQGPKLLIQFQNNGVVDDSQLPKDRFSAERLKGVDSTLKIQPAKLEDSAVYLCASSQTGVSSYEQYFGPGTRLTVT.